A selection of T cell receptor beta chains follows, all from one sample in a study of blood T cell repertoires in COVID-19. Clones were sequenced by immunoSEQ multiplex PCR, and TCRdb holds only the in-frame ones, with some missing. This sample has under 100,000 clones; around nine tenths occur once, and the top ten carry about 5%. The sample consisted of peripheral blood. The receptors were sampled from a man aged 50 or older with acute or convalescent COVID-19. The CDR3 runs from the conserved cysteine through the conserved F or W. Fields, in order: J gene, clone size, D gene, V gene, CDR3 DNA, CDR3 protein. A D gene is named only where the DNA matches it firmly. A row's size may be missing; if present it is once, few, many or a size class.

>TRBJ1-5|NA|NA|TRBV10-2
TGCGCCAGCAGTGAACCAGGGCGGGAAGTGCCCCAGCATTTT
CASSEPGREVPQHF
>TRBJ2-2|NA|TRBD2|TRBV19
TGTGCCAGTATGCAGCGGGGGGCAACCGGGGAGCTGTTTTTT
CASMQRGATGELFF
>TRBJ1-6|once|TRBD1|TRBV5-1
TGCGCCAGCACCATACAGGGGAATTCACCCCTCCACTTT
CASTIQGNSPLHF
>TRBJ2-2|NA|TRBD2|TRBV4-3
TGCGCCAGCAGCCAAGAGGGACTAGCCGCCGGGGAGCTGTTTTTT
CASSQEGLAAGELFF
>TRBJ2-7|NA|NA|TRBV2
TGTGCCAGCCGGGAGAGGGGCCCCTCCGAGCAGTACTTC
CASRERGPSEQYF
>TRBJ2-1|NA|TRBD2|TRBV27
TGTGCCAGCAGCTTGAGCGGGATTTACAATGAGCAGTTCTTC
CASSLSGIYNEQFF
>TRBJ2-7|NA|TRBD1|TRBV5-4
TGTGCCAGCAGCGTACCGGGACAGGGGAACTACGAGCAGTACTTC
CASSVPGQGNYEQYF
>TRBJ2-5|NA|TRBD1|TRBV5-1
TGCGCCAGCAGCGGCGGGACAGGGGGCGAAGAGACCCAGTACTTC
CASSGGTGGEETQYF
>TRBJ1-2|NA|NA|TRBV18
TGTGCCAGCTCACCACCGGCAGTCGCCTATGGCTACACCTTC
CASSPPAVAYGYTF
>TRBJ2-1|NA|NA|TRBV9
TGTGCCAGCAGCGTAGTCCCGCAGGGTGAGCAGTTCTTC
CASSVVPQGEQFF
>TRBJ2-5|NA|NA|TRBV18
TGTGCCAGCTCACCACCCGGGAACCCTCAAGAGACCCAGTACTTC
CASSPPGNPQETQYF
>TRBJ1-6|once|TRBD1|TRBV5-1
TGCGCCAGCAGCTTCCTAGGATCAGTGCCGGGACAGGGCGTCTTTCATTCACCCCTCCACTTT
CASSFLGSVPGQGVFHSPLHF
>TRBJ2-5|NA|TRBD2|TRBV12-5
TGTGCTAGTGGTCCCGGACTAGCGGGAGGGGGTAAGCAGTACTTC
CASGPGLAGGGKQYF
>TRBJ1-6|NA|TRBD1|TRBV5-1
TGCGCCAGCAGCTTGGCCCCGGGACAGACTAATTCACCCCTCCACTTT
CASSLAPGQTNSPLHF
>TRBJ2-3|NA|NA|TRBV6-5
TGTGCCAGCAGACGAGGAGATACGCAGTATTTT
CASRRGDTQYF
>TRBJ1-3|NA|NA|TRBV7-6
TGTGCCAGCAGCTTAGGGACAGCCCTTAGCCGGGGCACCATATATTTT
CASSLGTALSRGTIYF
>TRBJ2-2|NA|NA|TRBV11-3
TGTGCCAGCAGGGGTCCATCAGGGGACACCGGGGAGCTGTTTTTT
CASRGPSGDTGELFF
>TRBJ2-7|NA|NA|TRBV27
TGTGCCACCAGACGCCGGGACACCGCCTACGAGCAGTACTTC
CATRRRDTAYEQYF
>TRBJ2-5|NA|NA|TRBV29-1
TGCAGCGTTGAAGATGCCCTTGAGCGATCACAGTACTTC
CSVEDALERSQYF